Listed below are T cell receptor beta chains from one sample, sequenced in a study of blood T cell dynamics during melanoma immunotherapy. Repertoires were generated with immunoSEQ multiplex PCR, while TCRdb's copy carries only in-frame clones and drops some. The repertoire has more than 15,000 clones, 70% to 90% of them found once; the top ten carry roughly 7.2%. The specimen comprised blood, sampled from a patient treated with checkpoint blockade. These receptors all stem from a human donor with melanoma. Both conserved end residues are part of each CDR3. Fields, in order: CDR3 DNA, CDR3 protein, clone size, V gene, D gene, J gene. D genes are given only for firm matches. A row's size may be missing; if present it is once, few, many or a size class.

DNA: TGCGCCAGCAGCTTCCTAGCGGGCTCCTACAATGAGCAGTTCTTC
CDR3: CASSFLAGSYNEQFF
size: few
V: TRBV4-3
D: TRBD2
J: TRBJ2-1

DNA: TGTGCCAGTAGTTCCGGAGGAACTAATGAAAAACTGTTTTTT
CDR3: CASSSGGTNEKLFF
size: once
V: TRBV7-9
D: .
J: TRBJ1-4

DNA: TGTGCCAGCAGCGTAGGTCTAGCGGGGACAGATACGCAGTATTTT
CDR3: CASSVGLAGTDTQYF
size: .
V: TRBV9
D: TRBD2
J: TRBJ2-3

DNA: TGTGCCAGCTCACCTTCTAGGGACCAGGGGGCTGGCTATGGCTACACCTTC
CDR3: CASSPSRDQGAGYGYTF
size: few
V: TRBV18
D: TRBD1
J: TRBJ1-2

DNA: TGTGCCAGCAGTTACTCGATTGCGCGGTCCGATGAGCAGTTCTTC
CDR3: CASSYSIARSDEQFF
size: .
V: TRBV6-5
D: .
J: TRBJ2-1

DNA: TGTGCCAGCAGAGCCAGGGGGGTATCCTACGAGCAGTACTTC
CDR3: CASRARGVSYEQYF
size: .
V: TRBV28
D: .
J: TRBJ2-7

DNA: TGTGCCAGCAGCAAAGAAGGGTATGGCTACACCTTC
CDR3: CASSKEGYGYTF
size: .
V: TRBV21-1
D: .
J: TRBJ1-2

DNA: TGCGCCAGCAGCCCGACTAGCGGGTTCACCTACGAGCAGTACTTC
CDR3: CASSPTSGFTYEQYF
size: .
V: TRBV5-1
D: TRBD2
J: TRBJ2-7

DNA: TGTGCCAGCAGCTTAGCGTTCGATATGGGCCATGAGCAGTTCTTC
CDR3: CASSLAFDMGHEQFF
size: .
V: TRBV7-9
D: .
J: TRBJ2-1

DNA: TGTGCCACCAGCAGGGATCGGAGGAATGAGCAGTTCTTC
CDR3: CATSRDRRNEQFF
size: .
V: TRBV15
D: .
J: TRBJ2-1

DNA: TGTGCCAGCAACCCCGGCGGGAGGCCTTACGAGCAGTACTTC
CDR3: CASNPGGRPYEQYF
size: once
V: TRBV28
D: TRBD2
J: TRBJ2-7

DNA: TGTGCCAGCTCACTGGCTCGGACTAGCGGGAGCAATGAGCAGTTCTTC
CDR3: CASSLARTSGSNEQFF
size: .
V: TRBV18
D: TRBD2
J: TRBJ2-1

DNA: TGTGCCAGTAGTAGGGGGGGACAGACATACGAGCAGTACTTC
CDR3: CASSRGGQTYEQYF
size: .
V: TRBV19
D: .
J: TRBJ2-7

DNA: TGCAGCGTCGGGGGGGGGACAGTGCACACTGAAGCTTTCTTT
CDR3: CSVGGGTVHTEAFF
size: .
V: TRBV29-1
D: TRBD1
J: TRBJ1-1

DNA: TGCGCCAGCAGCTTCGGGACGTGGGACTTTGAAGCTTTCTTT
CDR3: CASSFGTWDFEAFF
size: .
V: TRBV5-1
D: .
J: TRBJ1-1

DNA: TGCAGCGTAGATAGCGGAGGCTCCTACAATGAGCAGTTCTTC
CDR3: CSVDSGGSYNEQFF
size: .
V: TRBV29-1
D: .
J: TRBJ2-1

DNA: TGTGCCAGCAGCTTAGGGACAGGCGTCAACACCGGGGAGCTGTTTTTT
CDR3: CASSLGTGVNTGELFF
size: .
V: TRBV7-9
D: TRBD1
J: TRBJ2-2

DNA: TGCGCCAGCGGGACAGGGGGCGGAGATACGCAGTATTTT
CDR3: CASGTGGGDTQYF
size: .
V: TRBV5-1
D: TRBD1
J: TRBJ2-3

DNA: TGTGCCAGCTCACCAGACAGGGATTATGGCTACACCTTC
CDR3: CASSPDRDYGYTF
size: .
V: TRBV18
D: TRBD1
J: TRBJ1-2

DNA: TGCAGCGTCCCTAACAGGGGCCCGAACACTGAAGCTTTCTTT
CDR3: CSVPNRGPNTEAFF
size: .
V: TRBV29-1
D: TRBD1
J: TRBJ1-1

DNA: TGTGCCTGGAGTAGGGGACTAGTTCCCTACGAGCAGTACTTC
CDR3: CAWSRGLVPYEQYF
size: .
V: TRBV30
D: TRBD2
J: TRBJ2-7

DNA: TGTGCCAGCAGCGTAGGCCCGGGACAGGGAATAGTCACTGAAGCTTTCTTT
CDR3: CASSVGPGQGIVTEAFF
size: .
V: TRBV9
D: TRBD1
J: TRBJ1-1

DNA: TGTGCCAGCAGCGAACTAAAAACGGGGACAGGGCTGGAAAAACTGTTTTTT
CDR3: CASSELKTGTGLEKLFF
size: once
V: TRBV6-1
D: TRBD1
J: TRBJ1-4

DNA: TGTGCCAGCAGCGTATCCTCAGGGGGAGTCTATGGCTACACCTTC
CDR3: CASSVSSGGVYGYTF
size: .
V: TRBV9
D: TRBD1
J: TRBJ1-2

DNA: TGTGCCAGTAGTATGGTGACAGGGGATGAAAAACTGTTTTTT
CDR3: CASSMVTGDEKLFF
size: .
V: TRBV19
D: TRBD1
J: TRBJ1-4

DNA: TGTGCCAGCAGTTTAGGGGGGCCGTCCACGGGCTACGAGCAGTACTTC
CDR3: CASSLGGPSTGYEQYF
size: .
V: TRBV27
D: .
J: TRBJ2-7

DNA: TGTGCCAGCCTTGGGGTCTACGAGCAGTACTTC
CDR3: CASLGVYEQYF
size: few
V: TRBV7-9
D: .
J: TRBJ2-7

DNA: TGTGCCAGCAGCTTAAATACCCCATTGGGGGGAGTCACCGGGGAGCTGTTTTTT
CDR3: CASSLNTPLGGVTGELFF
size: once
V: TRBV7-6
D: .
J: TRBJ2-2

DNA: TGCAGCGTTAGGACTAGCGGGAACAATGAGCAGTTCTTC
CDR3: CSVRTSGNNEQFF
size: .
V: TRBV29-1
D: TRBD2
J: TRBJ2-1

DNA: TGTGCCAGCAGTTTGAACAATAACTATGGCTACACCTTC
CDR3: CASSLNNNYGYTF
size: .
V: TRBV27
D: .
J: TRBJ1-2

DNA: TGTGCCAGCAGCCCGGACAGCGGCAATCAGCCCCAGCATTTT
CDR3: CASSPDSGNQPQHF
size: medium-sized
V: TRBV11-2
D: .
J: TRBJ1-5

DNA: TGTGCCAGCAGCGTAGGGGGACTAGCGGTAGAGACCCAGTACTTC
CDR3: CASSVGGLAVETQYF
size: .
V: TRBV9
D: TRBD2
J: TRBJ2-5